This T cell receptor beta chain was sequenced in a study of shared clonotypes between healthy human individuals. Points from the study as a whole: Generally, naive subsets (rather than memory subsets) showed larger estimated richness. Sorted-subset sequencing was shown by rarefaction to be incomplete despite large depth.

In its sample, this clone was seen once. What it recognizes is unknown. Repertoires were generated with immunoSEQ multiplex PCR, while TCRdb's copy carries only in-frame clones and drops some. This sample has about 1 million clones; around 78% occur once, and the top ten carry approximately 0.5%. Sequencing input: memory CD4+ T cells from PBMCs. This sample's subset: CD45RA-negative fraction. This receptor was obtained from a man between 18 and 29 years old in good health. Some clones in this sample may be carry-over from other donors' samples.

CDR3 region: CASGQGRGYRNQPQHF. The CDR3 DNA follows: TGTGCCAGCGGACAGGGCCGAGGCTATCGCAATCAGCCCCAGCATTTT. V usage is TRBV27 and J usage is TRBJ1-5; 8 bases align to TRBD1. Germline-derived CDR1 and CDR2 are MNHEY and SMNVEV (reference sequence). The CDR3 extends over 16 amino acids. V dropped 8 bases and J dropped 2; count of bases not matched to a gene: 11.